This T cell receptor (beta chain) emerged from a study of CD4 T cells in relation to SARS-CoV-2 and coronaviruses. Libraries were prepared by immunoSEQ multiplex PCR; TCRdb keeps only in-frame clonotypes and omits some of them. This sample has about 68,000 clones; 85% to 95% occur once, and the top ten carry roughly 0.21%. Unexposed donor CD4+ T cells date from about 2011-2018, before the COVID-19 pandemic. Germline V gene sequence: CDR1 SGHRS, CDR2 YFSETQ. The V segment lost 2 bases and the J segment 3 bases; nucleotides outside the gene matches: 6. The CDR3 consists of 15 residues. The V gene is TRBV5-1, the J gene TRBJ2-7; 9 bases align to TRBD1. The sequencing input was naive CD4+ T cells from PBMCs. Indicated subset: naive CD4+ T cells isolated by negative enrichment. The TCR comes from a human donor in good health. In nucleotides, the CDR3 is TGCGCCAGCAGCTTTGGACAGGGGAGACTCTACGAGCAGTACTTC. This gives the protein CASSFGQGRLYEQYF. Variable domain in full (rest from reference TRBV5-1 and TRBJ2-7): KAGVTQTPRYLIKTRGQQVTLSCSPISGHRSVSWYQQTPGQGLQFLFEYFSETQRNKGNFPGRFSGRQFSNSRSEMNVSTLELGDSALYLCASSFGQGRLYEQYFGPGTRLTVT.